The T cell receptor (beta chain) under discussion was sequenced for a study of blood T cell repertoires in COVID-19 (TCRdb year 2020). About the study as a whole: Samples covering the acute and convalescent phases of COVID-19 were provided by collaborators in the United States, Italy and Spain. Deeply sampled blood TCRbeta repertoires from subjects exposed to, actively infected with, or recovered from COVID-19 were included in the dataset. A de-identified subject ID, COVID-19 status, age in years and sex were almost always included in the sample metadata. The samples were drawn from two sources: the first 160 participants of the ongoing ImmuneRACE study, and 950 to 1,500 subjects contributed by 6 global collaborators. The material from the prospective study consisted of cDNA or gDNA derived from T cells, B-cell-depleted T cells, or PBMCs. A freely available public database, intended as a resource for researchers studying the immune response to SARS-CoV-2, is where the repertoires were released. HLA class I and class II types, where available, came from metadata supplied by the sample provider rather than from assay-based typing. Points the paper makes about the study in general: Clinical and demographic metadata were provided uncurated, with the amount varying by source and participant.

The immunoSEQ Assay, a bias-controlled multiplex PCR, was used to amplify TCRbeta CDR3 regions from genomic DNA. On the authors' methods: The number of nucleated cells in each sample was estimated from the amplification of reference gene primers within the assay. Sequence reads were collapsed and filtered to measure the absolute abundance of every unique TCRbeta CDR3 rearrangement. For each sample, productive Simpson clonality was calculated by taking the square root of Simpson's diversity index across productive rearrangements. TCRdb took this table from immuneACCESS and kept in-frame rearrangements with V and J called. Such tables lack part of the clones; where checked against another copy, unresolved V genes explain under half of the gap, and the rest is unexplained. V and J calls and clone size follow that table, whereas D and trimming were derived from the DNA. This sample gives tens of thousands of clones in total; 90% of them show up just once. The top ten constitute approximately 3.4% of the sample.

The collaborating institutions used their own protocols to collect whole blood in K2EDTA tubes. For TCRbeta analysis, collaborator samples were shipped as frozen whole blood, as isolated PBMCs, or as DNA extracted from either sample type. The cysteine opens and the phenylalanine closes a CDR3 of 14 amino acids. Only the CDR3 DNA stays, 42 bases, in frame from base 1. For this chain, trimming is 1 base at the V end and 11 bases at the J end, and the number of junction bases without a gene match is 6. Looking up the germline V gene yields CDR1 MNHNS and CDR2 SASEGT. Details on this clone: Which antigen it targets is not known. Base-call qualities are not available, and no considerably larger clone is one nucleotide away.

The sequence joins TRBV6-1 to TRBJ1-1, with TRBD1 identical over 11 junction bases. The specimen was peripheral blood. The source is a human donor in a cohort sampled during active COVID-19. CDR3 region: CASSEVGTGGLAFF. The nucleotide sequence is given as TGTGCCAGCAGTGAAGTAGGGACAGGGGGTCTGGCTTTCTTT.